This note documents a single TCR beta chain sequence. This clonotype is termed medium-sized (0.01 to 0.1%). The target of this receptor is not known. The input lacks base qualities; no much larger clone sits a single base away. This record comes from a study of Graves' ophthalmopathy and Graves' hyperthyroidism (dated 2018 in TCRdb). Turning to the overall study: Peripheral blood was collected at initial diagnosis, prior to any treatment. In a handful of hyperthyroidism patients, the T-cell repertoires found in thyroid tissue were compared with those found in blood. The study used signatures of the TCR beta repertoire to tell Graves' ophthalmopathy apart from Graves' hyperthyroidism and to predict which patients would progress to ophthalmopathy. In total, around 140 blood samples were TCR-sequenced: some 40 ophthalmopathy, some 75 hyperthyroidism and about 17 hyperthyroidism-to-ophthalmopathy patients. The independent validation cohort included under 20 hyperthyroidism patients plus 17 patients who later progressed from hyperthyroidism to ophthalmopathy. Once sampling was done, hyperthyroidism patients were given methimazole at a starting dose of 30 mg daily, while ophthalmopathy patients were given high-dose intravenous methylprednisolone. To explore V-J signatures that distinguish ophthalmopathy from hyperthyroidism, a discovery set of 100 patients was enrolled, made up of 40 to 45 with ophthalmopathy and around 60 with stable hyperthyroidism.

What the study reported, not specific to this receptor: Sample size was not statistically predetermined, and group allocation was not concealed from the investigators. In validation, the model predicted ophthalmopathy progression with over 60% sensitivity and approximately 78% specificity; fewer than 15 predicted patients were CT-confirmed with GO in a median of about 6.2 months. Most expanded thyroid clonotypes with a frequency above 0.001 also appeared in blood, which suggests that blood repertoires may reflect the immune response in the thyroid. In cross-validation, the 13-signature model distinguished ophthalmopathy from stable hyperthyroidism with approximately 90% sensitivity and around 84% specificity, while in the test set the corresponding values were around 79% and 71%.

Ophthalmopathy patients had moderately to severely active disease, Clinical Activity Score of at least 3, NOSPECS grade of at least 4, and disease duration under 3 months. Anyone with other autoimmune diseases, uncontrolled infections, pregnancy or lactation was excluded from the study. Clinical symptoms, serum thyroxine, TRAb, thyroid ultrasound and orbital computed tomography were used for diagnosis. PBMCs were isolated from approximately 10 ml of fresh peripheral blood by Ficoll-Paque density gradient centrifugation. Total RNA was extracted using Trizol reagent, and RNA quality was checked on an Agilent 2100 Bioanalyzer. The CDR3, cysteine through phenylalanine, is 12 amino acids long. The entry retains the CDR3 DNA only, 36 bases that are in frame from base 1. V and J are truncated by 5 bases and 2 bases respectively, leaving an intervening sequence of 7 bases. From the germline V gene, CDR1 is SGHTA and CDR2 is FQGNSA.

TCR beta CDR3 regions were amplified from RNA transcripts for repertoire sequencing. The first round of RT-PCR was done with HTBI primers and the Qiagen OneStep RT-PCR kit, and was followed by a second round of multiplex PCR, then size selection and purification. Libraries were sequenced on an Illumina HiSeq2000 using paired-end 100 bp reads. On the study's bioinformatics: Reads were processed with SOAPnuke, discarding reads with adapters, uncalled bases, mean Phred below 15, or no exact constant-primer or identifier match. High-quality paired reads were merged with COPE v1.2.5. Each unique nucleotide sequence was treated as a clonotype, and MiTCR v1.1 was used to align the clonotypes to the IMGT TRB V, D and J references. The analysis was limited to V-J combinations with a frequency above 0.0001, which together covered 99% to 99.2% of repertoires. A TCR clonal expansion and chaos score per V-J combination was defined as the ratio of F50 clonal expansion to chaos observed in the TCRdist matrix. Welch's t-statistics and random forest were used to reduce the features to about a dozen V-J combinations, which were then used as input to a naive Bayes classifier. Thyroid-blood repertoire similarity was quantified with the Morisita-Horn index. Starting from the raw public reads, TCRdb applied fastp trimming at Q25, assembled clones with MiXCR and retained in-frame beta chains. Every CDR3 protein is listed once, alongside the most common genes and DNA of its rows. TCRdb's processing, not the authors', yielded these V and J calls. This sample gives about 50,000 distinct CDR3 sequences in total; roughly half of them show up just once. Around 4.5% of the sample rests with the top ten.

Rearrangement joined TRBV7-2 to TRBJ2-7; a confident D gene designation cannot be given. Sequencing input: peripheral blood. This clonotype was obtained from an adult woman with Graves' ophthalmopathy. At the DNA level, the sequence is TGTGCCAGCAGCACTTGGACCTACGAGCAGTACTTC. Its protein is CASSTWTYEQYF.